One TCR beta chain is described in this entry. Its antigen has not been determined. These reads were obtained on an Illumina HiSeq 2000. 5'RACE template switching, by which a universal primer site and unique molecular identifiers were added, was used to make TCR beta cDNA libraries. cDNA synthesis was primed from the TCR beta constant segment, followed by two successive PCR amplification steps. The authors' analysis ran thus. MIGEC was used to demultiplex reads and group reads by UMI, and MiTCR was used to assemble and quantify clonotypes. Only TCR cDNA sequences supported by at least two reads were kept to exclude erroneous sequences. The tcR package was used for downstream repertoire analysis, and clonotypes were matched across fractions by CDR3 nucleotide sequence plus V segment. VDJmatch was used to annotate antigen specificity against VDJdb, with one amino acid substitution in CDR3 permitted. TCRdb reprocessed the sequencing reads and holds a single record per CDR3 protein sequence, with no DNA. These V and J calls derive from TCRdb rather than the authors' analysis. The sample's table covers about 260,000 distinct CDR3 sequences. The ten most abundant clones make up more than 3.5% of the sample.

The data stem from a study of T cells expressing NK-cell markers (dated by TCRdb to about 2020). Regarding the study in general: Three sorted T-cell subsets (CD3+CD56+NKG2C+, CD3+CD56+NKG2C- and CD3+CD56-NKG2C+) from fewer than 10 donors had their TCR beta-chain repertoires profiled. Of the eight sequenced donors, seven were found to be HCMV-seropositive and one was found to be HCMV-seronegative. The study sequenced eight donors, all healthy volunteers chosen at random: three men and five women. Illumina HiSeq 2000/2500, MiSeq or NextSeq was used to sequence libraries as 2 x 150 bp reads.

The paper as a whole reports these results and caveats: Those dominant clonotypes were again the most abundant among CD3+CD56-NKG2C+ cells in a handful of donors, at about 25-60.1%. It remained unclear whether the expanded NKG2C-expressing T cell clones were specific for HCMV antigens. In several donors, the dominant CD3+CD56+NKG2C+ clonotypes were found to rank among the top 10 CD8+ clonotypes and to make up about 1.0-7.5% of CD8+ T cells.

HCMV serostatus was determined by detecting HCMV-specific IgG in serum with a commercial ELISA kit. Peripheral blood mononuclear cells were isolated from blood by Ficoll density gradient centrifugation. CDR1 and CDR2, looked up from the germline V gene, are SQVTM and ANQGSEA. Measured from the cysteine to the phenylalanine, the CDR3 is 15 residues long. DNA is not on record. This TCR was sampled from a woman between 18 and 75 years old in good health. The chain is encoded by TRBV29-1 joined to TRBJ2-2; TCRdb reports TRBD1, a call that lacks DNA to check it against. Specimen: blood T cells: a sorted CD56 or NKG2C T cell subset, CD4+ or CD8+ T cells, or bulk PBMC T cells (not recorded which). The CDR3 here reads CSVDRGPGNTGELFF.